This TCR beta chain was sequenced for a study of PD-L1 blockade in urothelial cancer. Overall study results and limits: Pretreatment TCR clonality in blood, when below the median, was predictive of better survival.

Note on this clone: Its matching antigen is unknown.

CDR3 size: 12 residues. Trimming cost V 1 base and J 11 bases, with 11 bases left between them. CDR1 and CDR2 from the germline V gene are MDHEN and SYDVKM. Sequenced by immunoSEQ multiplex PCR; TCRdb stores in-frame clones only, minus some. The sample records around 80,000 clones, approximately 90% being singletons. Time point described: peripheral blood 6 weeks after treatment start. The V and J genes are TRBV28 and TRBJ1-1; D may be TRBD1 (5 bases). The starting material was PBMCs, obtained around atezolizumab (anti-PD-L1) treatment. This receptor was identified in a woman older than 75 with urothelial cancer. The CDR3 coding sequence is TGTGCCAGCAGTTTATTCAGGGTCGAGGCTTTCTTT. It yields the protein CASSLFRVEAFF.